The 23 T cell receptor beta chains listed next were all sequenced from one sample in a study of cytomegalovirus exposure and HLA in healthy donors. The study ran its PCR with 60 Vbeta and 13 Jbeta primers. Sequencing was performed with immunoSEQ multiplex PCR; in TCRdb, only in-frame clones are kept and a portion is missing. The table shows 250,000 to 300,000 clones, with around 90% occurring only once. Sample: PBMCs. The receptors stem from a girl aged 2-9 years in good health and CMV-seronegative.

This clone was observed once. V is TRBV5-1 and J is TRBJ2-1; D perhaps matches TRBD2 (6 bases). Germline V CDR1 and CDR2: SGHRS, YFSETQ. V dropped 1 base and J dropped 8 bases, with 16 bases sitting between them. The CDR3 is 15 amino acids. The CDR3 DNA reads TGCGCCAGCAGCTTGCCTCCCGGGACTCTGGATGAGCAGTTCTTC. Its translation is CASSLPPGTLDEQFF.

The V call is TRBV5-6, the J call TRBJ2-4; perhaps TRBD1 as D (6 bases). The germline V and J ends were trimmed by 4 bases and 4 bases, with 9 bases remaining between them. The germline V gene has CDR1 SGHDT and CDR2 YYEEEE. The CDR3 has 13 amino acids. The CDR3 coding sequence is TGTGCCAGCAGCAATGGACAGAAAAACATTCAGTACTTC. Its protein is CASSNGQKNIQYF.

The genes are TRBV5-6 and TRBJ2-3; 14 bases fit TRBD2. After removal of 5 bases from V and 0 bases from J, the junction contained 11 bases not matched to a gene. CDR1 is SGHDT and CDR2 is YYEEEE in the germline V gene. This CDR3 has 19 residues. CDR3 amino acids: CASSELGLAGGLSTDTQYF. The CDR3, as DNA: TGTGCCAGCAGTGAGCTTGGACTAGCGGGAGGACTAAGCACAGATACGCAGTATTTT.

The gene calls are TRBV19 and TRBJ2-7; a possible D gene is TRBD2 (6 bases). The CDR3 length is 15 residues. The germline V and J ends were trimmed by 4 bases and 5 bases, with 18 bases remaining between them. Germline CDR1 LNHDA, CDR2 SQIVND (reference sequence). The DNA of the CDR3 is TGTGCCAGTAGTAGATCTAGCGAGGGGTCCCACGAGCAGTACTTC. Translated, it gives CASSRSSEGSHEQYF.

This rearrangement joins TRBV5-4 to TRBJ1-2; D is possibly TRBD1 (6 bases). Germline CDR1 SGHNT, CDR2 YYREEE (reference sequence). The CDR3 totals 18 residues. Trimming removed 3 bases at V and 0 bases at J, with 21 bases between. CDR3: CASSSDGLTTGSNYGYTF. CDR3 coding DNA: TGTGCCAGCAGCTCCGATGGGTTAACGACAGGCTCTAACTATGGCTACACCTTC. The full variable domain, rest sourced from reference TRBV5-4 and TRBJ1-2, is ETGVTQSPTHLIKTRGQQVTLRCSSQSGHNTVSWYQQALGQGPQFIFQYYREEENGRGNFPPRFSGLQFPNYSSELNVNALELDDSALYLCASSSDGLTTGSNYGYTFGSGTRLTVV.

The J gene is TRBJ2-2, the V gene TRBV10-2, with 8 bases fitting TRBD1. Germline assignment: CDR1 WSHSY and CDR2 SAAADI. The V segment lost 6 bases and the J segment 4 bases; nucleotides outside the gene matches: 4. This CDR3 has 14 residues. Here the CDR3 DNA reads TGCGCCAGCAGCCCGGACAGGGTCACCGGGGAGCTGTTTTTT. Translating gives CASSPDRVTGELFF.

This chain uses TRBV7-8 with TRBJ2-1; D is possibly TRBD2 (6 bases). The germline V and J ends were trimmed by 3 bases and 1 base, with 16 bases remaining between them. This CDR3 comprises 17 residues. Germline V gene lookup returns CDR1 SGHVS and CDR2 FQNEAQ. The CDR3 nucleotides are TGTGCCAGCAGCTTGTTTTCCCCCGGGAGTTCCTACAATGAGCAGTTCTTC. Amino acid sequence: CASSLFSPGSSYNEQFF.

In this sample, this clone turned up once. The V and J genes are TRBV29-1 and TRBJ1-1, with 7 bases fitting TRBD1. V dropped 2 bases and J dropped 6; count of bases not matched to a gene: 3. This CDR3 is built from 12 residues. Germline CDR1 is SQVTM and CDR2 is ANQGSEA. The CDR3 spells CSVEPGTAEAFF. The CDR3 DNA is TGCAGCGTTGAACCAGGGACAGCTGAAGCTTTCTTT.

The rearrangement links TRBV5-1 to TRBJ2-1, with TRBD2 identical over 7 bases. V gave up 1 base and J gave up 5 bases; unmatched junction bases: 6. Germline V gives CDR1 SGHRS, CDR2 YFSETQ. The CDR3 is 15 residues long. CDR3 DNA sequence: TGCGCCAGCAGCTTGAGCGGGGCCGTGGACAATGAGCAGTTCTTC. Amino acids: CASSLSGAVDNEQFF.

For the CDR3, the DNA is TGTGCCAGCAGTTTCGGGATGGGAGTTAGCAATCAGCCCCAGCATTTT. It is translated as CASSFGMGVSNQPQHF. The chain recombines TRBV6-5 with TRBJ1-5; D gene ambiguous. The CDR3 spans 16 residues. Germline V gene data show CDR1 as MNHEY and CDR2 as SVGAGI. V was clipped by 4 bases and J by 0 bases, with 13 bases between them.

The J gene is TRBJ2-7, the V gene TRBV7-8; no firm D call. Trimming took 2 bases from V and 3 from J, leaving 8 bases between them. The germline CDR1 and CDR2 sequences are SGHVS and FQNEAQ. The CDR3 has 13 amino acids. CDR3 loop: CASSLSDNYEQYF. The CDR3 coding sequence is TGTGCCAGCAGCTTATCCGACAACTACGAGCAGTACTTC. The variable domain in full, completed from reference TRBV7-8 and TRBJ2-7, reads GAGVSQSPRYKVAKRGQDVALRCDPISGHVSLFWYQQALGQGPEFLTYFQNEAQLDKSGLPSDRFFAERPEGSVSTLKIQRTQQEDSAVYLCASSLSDNYEQYFGPGTRLTVT.

V and J are TRBV10-2 and TRBJ2-1, with 11 bases matching TRBD2. The germline CDR1 and CDR2 sequences are WSHSY and SAAADI. V lost 6 bases to trimming and J lost 7 bases; unmatched junction nucleotides: 14. This CDR3 comprises 17 residues. CDR3 in amino acids: CASRSRQLAGELNEQFF. Written as DNA, the CDR3 is TGCGCCAGCAGAAGTCGCCAACTAGCGGGGGAACTAAATGAGCAGTTCTTC.

CDR3 coding DNA: TGTGCCAGCAGCTTAGAGGGGGCGAGCGGCACAGATACGCAGTATTTT. This gives the protein CASSLEGASGTDTQYF. The chain recombines TRBV7-6 with TRBJ2-3; 7 nucleotides line up with TRBD1. Germline V gene data show CDR1 as SGHVS and CDR2 as FNYEAQ. V was pared by 1 base and J by 1 base, with 5 bases of the junction left unmatched. The CDR3 runs to 16 residues.

The gene calls are TRBV5-6 and TRBJ2-5, with 7 nucleotides matching TRBD1. Trimming removed 0 bases from V and 1 base from J; junction bases left unmatched: 6. The CDR3 runs to 16 residues. Looked up from germline, CDR1 is SGHDT and CDR2 is YYEEEE. CDR3 in DNA: TGTGCCAGCAGCTTGGGGGGGTGGGACAGCCAAGAGACCCAGTACTTC. Translating it yields CASSLGGWDSQETQYF.

The V gene is TRBV6-1, the J gene TRBJ2-1; D is possibly TRBD2 (5 bases). Between the trimmed V and J ends, which lost 1 base and 0 bases, there was a span of 10 bases. The CDR3 covers 16 residues. Germline CDR1 is MNHNS and CDR2 is SASEGT. This CDR3 is CASSEGRASSYNEQFF. The CDR3 region has the DNA TGTGCCAGCAGTGAAGGGCGGGCCAGCTCCTACAATGAGCAGTTCTTC.

DNA for the CDR3: TGTGCCAGCAGCTTGCAGGACAGGGCCCATGGCTACACCTTC. Encoded protein: CASSLQDRAHGYTF. The chain links TRBV5-8 to TRBJ1-2, with 8 bases aligning to TRBD1. CDR1 SGHTS and CDR2 YDEGEE come from the germline V gene. The CDR3 covers 14 residues. Trimming cost V 1 base and J 6 bases; bases outside gene matches: 5.

The rearrangement joins TRBV4-1 to TRBJ2-1; D perhaps matches TRBD2 (6 bases). Germline-derived CDR1 and CDR2 are MGHRA and YSYEKL. This CDR3 comprises 15 residues. Trimming took 3 bases from V and 4 from J, leaving 13 bases between them. The CDR3 region has the DNA TGCGCCAGCAGCCAGGAGGGTCTGGAGTACAATGAGCAGTTCTTC. This translates into CASSQEGLEYNEQFF.

V usage is TRBV7-9 and J usage is TRBJ1-1; maybe TRBD1 (6 bases). This CDR3 region has 14 residues. Germline-derived CDR1 and CDR2 are SEHNR and FQNEAQ (reference sequence). Trimming removed 5 bases at V and 6 bases at J, with 16 bases between. The CDR3 here is CASSPGRGVPEAFF. DNA of the CDR3: TGTGCCAGCAGCCCCGGGAGGGGGGTGCCTGAAGCTTTCTTT.

V is TRBV19 and J is TRBJ2-1, with 12 bases identical to TRBD2. The junction had 8 bases not matched to a gene; V was cut back by 4 bases and J by 7 bases. This CDR3 is 16 amino acids long. Germline V gene sequence: CDR1 LNHDA, CDR2 SQIVND (reference sequence). For the CDR3, the DNA is TGTGCCAGTAGTACCTTACTCGGACTAGCGGGAAATGAGCAGTTCTTC. Protein sequence: CASSTLLGLAGNEQFF.

The genes are TRBV5-8 and TRBJ2-3, with a possible D match to TRBD2 (6 bases). The CDR3 consists of 14 residues. Germline CDR1 SGHTS, CDR2 YDEGEE. Deletions cut 0 bases from V and 1 base from J, with 6 bases between. CDR3 in amino acids: CASSLAGGTDTQYF. The CDR3 coding sequence is TGTGCCAGCAGCTTGGCGGGGGGCACAGATACGCAGTATTTT.

The chain joins TRBV2 to TRBJ2-7; D remains ambiguous. The CDR3 contains 14 residues. Trimming removed 6 bases from V and 1 base from J, with 13 bases in between. Per the germline V gene, CDR1 is SNHLY and CDR2 is FYNNEI. CDR3 DNA: TGTGCCAGCAGCCCCGGCCCGGGTTCCTACGAGCAGTACTTC. This gives the protein CASSPGPGSYEQYF.

The chain links TRBV15 to TRBJ1-3; TRBD1 matches at 8 bases. The CDR3 extends over 16 amino acids. After removal of 1 base from V and 2 bases from J, the junction contained 4 bases not matched to a gene. Per the germline V gene, CDR1 is LNHNV and CDR2 is YYDKDF (reference sequence). The CDR3 nucleotides are TGTGCCACCAGCAGAGGTCCGGACAGGGCTGGAAACACCATATATTTT. Residues: CATSRGPDRAGNTIYF.

CDR3 sequence (DNA): TGTGCCAGCAGCTTGAGGGGAAGCGCTAGAGATACGCAGTATTTT. As protein: CASSLRGSARDTQYF. The rearrangement links TRBV5-6 to TRBJ2-3; a possible D gene is TRBD1 (5 bases). V lost 1 base to trimming and J lost 5 bases, with 14 bases between them. The CDR3 consists of 15 residues. The V gene's germline CDR1 is SGHDT and CDR2 YYEEEE.